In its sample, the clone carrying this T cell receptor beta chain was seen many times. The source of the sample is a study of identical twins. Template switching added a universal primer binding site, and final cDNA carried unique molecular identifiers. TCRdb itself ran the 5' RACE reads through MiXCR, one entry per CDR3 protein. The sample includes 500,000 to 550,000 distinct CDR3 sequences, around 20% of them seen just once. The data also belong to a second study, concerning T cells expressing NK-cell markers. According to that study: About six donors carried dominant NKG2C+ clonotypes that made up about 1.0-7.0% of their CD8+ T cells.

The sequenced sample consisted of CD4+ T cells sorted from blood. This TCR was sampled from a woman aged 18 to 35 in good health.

CDR3 in amino acids: CSAYTSGRSYEQYF. CDR3 sequence (DNA): TGCAGTGCCTACACTAGCGGGAGGTCCTACGAGCAGTACTTC. The chain employs TRBV20-1 and TRBJ2-7; TRBD2 matches 12 bases. Germline CDR1 and CDR2: DFQATT and SNEGSKA (reference sequence). Trimming took 6 bases from V and 1 from J; bases not matched to a gene: 4. The CDR3 totals 14 residues.